These T cell receptor beta chains were read from a single sample in a study of OX40 agonist ivuxolimab in advanced cancers. Assay: immunoSEQ multiplex PCR; the TCRdb copy retains only in-frame clones and omits some. Of about 61,000 clones listed, around 87% were seen once; the top ten hold 0.95% to 1.5%. The sample was CD4+ or CD8+ T cells sorted from blood, taken in a trial of the OX40 agonist ivuxolimab. Receptors were obtained from an adult with an advanced solid tumor such as melanoma, head and neck, liver or kidney cancer. Both conserved end residues are part of each CDR3. A D gene is named only where the DNA matches it firmly. Clone size appears in some rows only: once, few, many, or a class for an expanded clone.

- | TRBJ1-6 | - | TRBV2 | CASSEYILNSPLHF | TGTGCCAGCAGTGAATATATACTTAATTCACCCCTCCACTTT
once | TRBJ2-2 | TRBD2 | TRBV11-3 | CASSAGLAGGTTGELFF | TGTGCCAGCAGCGCAGGACTAGCGGGGGGGACGACCGGGGAGCTGTTTTTT
- | TRBJ1-3 | - | TRBV2 | CASSGETVRSGNTIYF | TGTGCCAGCAGTGGGGAAACGGTACGCTCTGGAAACACCATATATTTT
- | TRBJ1-4 | TRBD1 | TRBV5-6 | CASSLVKGAGNEKLFF | TGTGCCAGCAGCTTGGTAAAGGGGGCCGGTAATGAAAAACTGTTTTTT
- | TRBJ1-4 | TRBD1 | TRBV2 | CASLDRGATNEKLFF | TGTGCCAGCTTGGACAGGGGTGCAACTAATGAAAAACTGTTTTTT
- | TRBJ1-2 | - | TRBV6-1 | CASSGVRGPILSGYTF | TGTGCCAGCAGTGGCGTCAGGGGCCCGATCCTATCTGGCTACACCTTC
- | TRBJ2-1 | - | TRBV7-2 | CASSLQSLLNEQFF | TGTGCCAGCAGCTTACAGTCCCTTCTCAATGAGCAGTTCTTC
- | TRBJ2-7 | - | TRBV30 | CAWSDRFSQQYF | TGTGCCTGGAGTGATCGGTTTTCTCAGCAGTACTTC
- | TRBJ1-3 | TRBD1 | TRBV6-1 | CASRRQGLSGNTIYF | TGTGCCAGCAGGAGACAGGGGCTCTCTGGAAACACCATATATTTT
- | TRBJ1-2 | - | TRBV5-6 | CASSLEGYGYTF | TGTGCCAGCAGCTTGGAGGGTTATGGCTACACCTTC
- | TRBJ1-2 | - | TRBV5-1 | CASSWTAFQHYGYTF | TGCGCCAGCAGCTGGACAGCCTTCCAACACTATGGCTACACCTTC
- | TRBJ2-7 | - | TRBV19 | CASSIGAGLTGSEQYF | TGTGCCAGTAGTATAGGGGCAGGCCTAACGGGCTCCGAGCAGTACTTC
once | TRBJ2-3 | TRBD2 | TRBV5-5 | CASSLLGTSATDTQYF | TGTGCCAGCAGCTTGCTTGGGACTAGCGCCACAGATACGCAGTATTTT